The next 8 T cell receptor beta chains were all read from a single sample in a study of graft-versus-host responses after intestinal transplantation. The repertoire was sequenced with immunoSEQ multiplex PCR; TCRdb's copy has only in-frame clones and lacks some. This sample has approximately 24,000 clones, with 85% to 95% found just once. The source was PBMCs, collected 18 days after transplant. All receptors derive from a human patient who received an intestinal transplant, so some T cells may come from the graft donor.

The chain joins TRBV11-2 to TRBJ1-2; weak D call: TRBD1 (5 bases). V shed 3 bases and J shed 4 bases, with 9 bases lying between them. The length of the CDR3 is 13 residues. CDR1 and CDR2 (germline): SGHAT, FQNNGV. The CDR3 loop is CASSLTTAYGYTF. The CDR3 DNA is TGTGCCAGCAGCTTGACGACAGCCTATGGCTACACCTTC. Full variable domain (remainder filled in from reference TRBV11-2 and TRBJ1-2): EAGVAQSPRYKIIEKRQSVAFWCNPISGHATLYWYQQILGQGPKLLIQFQNNGVVDDSQLPKDRFSAERLKGVDSTLKIQPAKLEDSAVYLCASSLTTAYGYTFGSGTRLTVV.

This rearrangement joins TRBV10-3 to TRBJ1-1; 8 bases match TRBD1. The CDR3 runs to 14 residues. The trim removed 6 bases at V and 1 base at J, leaving 4 bases unmatched. Germline V gives CDR1 ENHRY, CDR2 SYGVKD. This CDR3 is CAIRGDRSNTEAFF. The CDR3 DNA reads TGTGCCATCAGAGGGGACAGGTCGAACACTGAAGCTTTCTTT.

The chain carries TRBV4-1 and TRBJ2-7, with 7 bases matching TRBD1. Germline loops: CDR1 MGHRA, CDR2 YSYEKL. The CDR3 is made up of 15 amino acids. After removal of 0 bases from V and 5 bases from J, the junction contained 7 bases not matched to a gene. The CDR3 nucleotides are TGCGCCAGCAGCCAAGACGGGGACAGTATCGACGAGCAGTACTTC. It codes for CASSQDGDSIDEQYF.

The V and J genes are TRBV19 and TRBJ1-5, with no clear D. Trimming left V 8 bases short and J 4 bases short, with 12 bases between. This CDR3 region has 13 residues. CDR1 is LNHDA and CDR2 is SQIVND in the germline V gene (reference sequence). Here the CDR3 reads CASSQSLNQPQHF. CDR3 nucleotides: TGTGCCAGTTCACAGAGCTTAAATCAGCCCCAGCATTTT.

The chain combines TRBV5-1 with TRBJ2-3; 8 nucleotides agree with TRBD2. V was clipped by 3 bases and J by 1 base; unmatched bases: 10. CDR1 and CDR2 (germline): SGHRS, YFSETQ. This CDR3 contains 17 residues. The CDR3 loop is CASSWGPGAGGTDTQYF. The CDR3 region has the DNA TGCGCCAGCAGCTGGGGACCGGGAGCGGGGGGCACAGATACGCAGTATTTT.

CDR3 DNA: TGCGCCAGCAGCCTGCAGCCCGGGGGCCTGGGAGAGACCCAGTACTTC. It translates to CASSLQPGGLGETQYF. V and J are TRBV5-1 and TRBJ2-5, with D perhaps TRBD1 or TRBD2 (6 bases each). V lost 4 bases to trimming and J lost 4 bases, with 20 bases between them. Germline CDR1 and CDR2: SGHRS and YFSETQ. The CDR3 runs 16 residues.

The chain joins TRBV14 to TRBJ2-7; maybe TRBD1 (6 bases). Germline values: CDR1 SGHDN, CDR2 FVKESK. The CDR3 runs 13 residues. V lost 1 base, J lost 5 bases, and 9 bases lay in between. CDR3 protein: CASSQGGLDEQYF. DNA for the CDR3: TGTGCCAGCAGCCAAGGGGGGCTCGACGAGCAGTACTTC.

The J gene is TRBJ1-1, the V gene TRBV29-1; D is unclear. V was cut by 5 bases and J by 0 bases, with 7 bases left in between. Germline values: CDR1 SQVTM, CDR2 ANQGSEA. The CDR3 extends over 12 amino acids. The CDR3 DNA reads TGCAGCGTTCCGATCATGAACACTGAAGCTTTCTTT. It is translated as CSVPIMNTEAFF.